One and the same sample provided the 14 T cell receptor beta chains below, sequenced in a study of T-cell reconstitution after alpha-beta-depleted transplantation in children. Preparation of the TCRbeta library was carried out with unique molecular identifiers. One entry per CDR3 protein results from TCRdb running MiXCR on the PCR reads. The sample holds hundreds of thousands of distinct CDR3 sequences, about 12% seen once. Specimen: PBMCs, collected before TCRalphabeta/CD19-depleted stem cell transplant. The receptors here all came from a girl aged 2 to 9 with congenital amegakaryocytic thrombocytopenia, due to receive a stem cell transplant.

There are many counts of this clonotype. The J gene is TRBJ2-5, the V gene TRBV9; D perhaps matches TRBD2 (5 bases). The V end was cut by 0 bases, the J end by 7 bases, with 13 bases between. The CDR3 has 14 residues. The germline gives CDR1 SGDLS, CDR2 YYNGEE. The CDR3 reads CASSVASGEVTQYF. The CDR3 nucleotides read TGTGCCAGCAGCGTAGCCAGCGGTGAAGTGACCCAGTACTTC.

The chain combines TRBV5-1 with TRBJ2-5; no definite D call. V gave up 4 bases and J gave up 0 bases, with 7 bases separating them. From germline, CDR1 is SGHRS and CDR2 YFSETQ. CDR3 length: 13 residues. CDR3 coding DNA: TGCGCCAGCAGCGGACCGTACCAAGAGACCCAGTACTTC. Its translation: CASSGPYQETQYF.

This clonotype was counted only a few times. V is TRBV20-1 and J is TRBJ2-6; unclear D gene. Trimming left V 6 bases short and J 1 base short, with 10 bases between. Germline values: CDR1 DFQATT, CDR2 SNEGSKA (reference sequence). The CDR3 has 14 residues. The CDR3 DNA reads TGCAGTGCCTTGGTGCTGTCTGGGGCCAACGTCCTGACTTTC. Its translation: CSALVLSGANVLTF.

This clonotype turned up a few times. The rearrangement joins TRBV30 to TRBJ2-2; TRBD2 aligns across 14 bases. This CDR3 is 17 amino acids long. The V gene's germline CDR1 is GTSNPN and CDR2 SVGIG (reference sequence). J gave up 8 bases and V 1 base, and 9 bases lay outside the gene matches. CDR3 loop: CAWSAFGGLAGDGELFF. As DNA, the CDR3 is TGTGCCTGGAGTGCCTTCGGGGGACTAGCGGGAGATGGGGAGCTGTTTTTT.

The V gene is TRBV5-1, the J gene TRBJ2-5; 7 nucleotides agree with TRBD1. V was clipped by 4 bases and J by 5 bases; unmatched bases: 11. The CDR3 extends over 15 amino acids. CDR1 and CDR2 from the germline V gene are SGHRS and YFSETQ. The CDR3 region is CASSPEGADWETQYF. The DNA of the CDR3 is TGCGCCAGCAGCCCCGAGGGGGCAGATTGGGAGACCCAGTACTTC.

This clonotype was recorded many times. This chain uses TRBV24-1 with TRBJ1-3, with D maybe TRBD1 (5 bases). The CDR3 totals 16 residues. Per the germline V gene, CDR1 is KGHDR and CDR2 is SFDVKD. V lost 9 bases and J lost 0, with 17 bases in between. CDR3 in DNA: TGTGCCACCGACCGCCGGGGACCGTCCTCTGGAAACACCATATATTTT. Translation gives CATDRRGPSSGNTIYF.

This clonotype was counted ten times or more. The chain employs TRBV5-1 and TRBJ2-7; no definite D call. The CDR3 has 13 residues. CDR1 and CDR2 from the germline V gene are SGHRS and YFSETQ. Trimming took off 4 bases at V and 7 bases at J, with 15 bases between the two ends. DNA of the CDR3: TGCGCCAGCAGCCCTGATGGCACAAGGGAGCAGTACTTC. It codes for CASSPDGTREQYF.

At least ten counts were recorded for this clonotype. The chain carries TRBV10-3 and TRBJ2-3; the D is unclear. The CDR3 contains 13 residues. Trimming cost V 3 bases and J 0 bases, with 4 bases left between them. CDR1 is ENHRY and CDR2 is SYGVKD in the germline V gene. CDR3 region: CAISEDSTDTQYF. In DNA, the CDR3 is TGTGCCATCAGTGAAGACAGCACAGATACGCAGTATTTT.

This clonotype was seen at least ten times. The chain carries TRBV6-5 and TRBJ2-5; D call uncertain. Germline V CDR1 and CDR2: MNHEY, SVGAGI. This CDR3 is built from 15 residues. V lost 0 bases and J 0 bases, leaving 8 bases between the germline ends. The CDR3 spells CASSYSLTDQETQYF. The CDR3 nucleotides are TGTGCCAGCAGTTACTCGCTTACAGACCAAGAGACCCAGTACTTC.

This clonotype has ten or more counts. The chain uses TRBV12-3 or TRBV12-4 and TRBJ2-1; 8 bases align to TRBD2. V lost 5 bases, J lost 4 bases, and 7 bases stayed unmatched. The CDR3 consists of 15 residues. CDR3 sequence: CASSTGTSQYNEQFF. CDR3 bases: TGTGCCAGCAGTACCGGGACTAGTCAGTACAATGAGCAGTTCTTC.

Notes on this clonotype: The junction departs from germline at one end; a sequencing error may be responsible. V and J are TRBV7-2 and TRBJ1-2; the D is unclear. The length of the CDR3 is 15 residues. The V gene's germline CDR1 is SGHTA and CDR2 FQGNSA. For the CDR3, the DNA is TGTGCCAGCAGATTAGGCCTCAGGCCCGAGTATGGCTACACCTTC. Protein product: CASRLGLRPEYGYTF.

Notes on this clonotype: One junction end does not reproduce the germline sequence, and a read error may be involved. The rearrangement joins TRBV20-1 to TRBJ2-7; TRBD2 matches at 14 bases. The CDR3 spans 14 residues. The germline V gene has CDR1 DFQATT and CDR2 SNEGSKA (reference sequence). In DNA, the CDR3 is TGCAGTGGTAGACTAGCGGGAGGGCCCTACGAGCAGTACTTC. Amino acids: CSGRLAGGPYEQYF.

A few counts support this clonotype. In nucleotides, the CDR3 is TGCGCCAGCAGCTTGGGAGAGGTTCAAGAGACCCAGTACTTC. Protein sequence: CASSLGEVQETQYF. The rearrangement joins TRBV5-1 to TRBJ2-5; D is unclear. Germline CDR1 SGHRS, CDR2 YFSETQ. V lost 0 bases to trimming and J lost 2 bases, with 8 bases between them. The CDR3 has 14 amino acids.

The chain links TRBV12-3 or TRBV12-4 to TRBJ2-1; 7 nucleotides match TRBD2. J lost 6 bases, V lost 5 bases, and 4 bases had no gene match. CDR3 length: 13 residues. The CDR3, as DNA: TGTGCCAGCAGTACGGGGGAGGGCAATGAGCAGTTCTTC. Encoded protein: CASSTGEGNEQFF.